The present T cell receptor beta chain was sequenced within a study of blood T cell repertoires in COVID-19. Turning to the study itself: COVID-19 samples collected from the United States, Italy and Spain covered acute and convalescent phases. Sample material is recorded as cDNA or gDNA derived from T cells, B-cell-depleted T cells, or PBMCs.

The V end was cut by 7 bases, the J end by 1 base, with 10 bases between. Germline V gives CDR1 LNHDA, CDR2 SQIVND (reference sequence). The CDR3 covers 13 residues. Clones were read by immunoSEQ multiplex PCR, and TCRdb kept only the in-frame ones, dropping some. Of a few hundred thousand clones listed, 80% to 90% are singletons. This rearrangement joins TRBV19 to TRBJ1-2; no clear D. The sample was peripheral blood. The TCR was taken from a man aged 45-65 years with active or convalescent COVID-19. The DNA of the CDR3 is TGTGCCAGTACCCCCCAGATTAACTATGGCTACACCTTC. Translated, it gives CASTPQINYGYTF.